The 5 T cell receptor beta chains listed next were all sequenced from one sample in a study of cytomegalovirus exposure and HLA in healthy donors. The PCR used 60 Vbeta and 13 Jbeta primers. Data came from immunoSEQ multiplex PCR; TCRdb stores just in-frame clones and leaves some out. In the table there are over 150,000 clones, about four fifths of which are singletons. The specimen sequenced was PBMCs. These receptors all come from a man between 18 and 29 years old in good health and CMV-seronegative.

The chain is built from TRBV6-1 and TRBJ2-1, with TRBD2 matching over 8 bases. V was pared by 4 bases and J by 4 bases, with 6 bases of the junction left unmatched. CDR3 length: 15 amino acids. The V gene's germline CDR1 is MNHNS and CDR2 SASEGT. CDR3 sequence (DNA): TGTGCCAGCAGTGCAGGGACTAGGCCATACAATGAGCAGTTCTTC. Amino acids: CASSAGTRPYNEQFF.

The CDR3 coding sequence is TGTGCCAGCACTACCTACAATGAGCAGTTCTTC. Translating gives CASTTYNEQFF. The gene calls are TRBV2 and TRBJ2-1, with unresolved D. V was shortened by 7 bases and J by 2 bases, with 3 bases between the two germline ends. CDR1 is SNHLY, CDR2 FYNNEI, per germline. The CDR3 length is 11 residues.

The chain carries TRBV6-6 and TRBJ1-6, with D maybe TRBD1 (5 bases). Per the germline V gene, CDR1 is MNHNY and CDR2 is SVGAGI (reference sequence). The V end was cut by 0 bases, the J end by 7 bases, with 10 bases between. This CDR3 comprises 15 residues. CDR3 residues: CASSYSSGWNSPLHF. CDR3 DNA: TGTGCCAGCAGTTACTCATCAGGGTGGAATTCACCCCTCCACTTT.

The chain combines TRBV5-4 with TRBJ2-3; possibly TRBD2 for D (6 bases). CDR3 length: 15 residues. Germline-derived CDR1 and CDR2 are SGHNT and YYREEE (reference sequence). With 3 bases removed from V and 3 bases from J, the gap between germline ends came to 14 bases. The CDR3 DNA reads TGTGCCAGCAGCTCTGAGGCGGGGTTAACAGATACGCAGTATTTT. Amino acid sequence: CASSSEAGLTDTQYF.

The chain joins TRBV7-9 to TRBJ2-7; a possible D gene is TRBD2 (5 bases). In germline, CDR1 is SEHNR, CDR2 FQNEAQ (reference sequence). The length of the CDR3 is 16 residues. V lost 1 base and J lost 1, with 14 bases in between. In nucleotides, the CDR3 is TGTGCCAGCAGCTTAGATCAAGGGTCGGGATCCTACGAGCAGTACTTC. This encodes CASSLDQGSGSYEQYF.